This entry lists 30 T cell receptor beta chains sequenced from one sample in a study of memory CD8 T cells in hepatitis C reinfection. Stated time point: pre-reinfection, 55 to 20 weeks before reinfection detection. No in vitro expansion preceded TCR sequencing of the sorted cells. The protocol was immunoSEQ multiplex PCR, while the TCRdb copy is restricted to in-frame clones and leaves out a portion. Here the sample spans more than 45,000 clones, over 85% being singletons. The sequencing sample was made of naive CD8+ T cells sorted from blood. These receptors all stem from a man in his late teens or twenties with hepatitis C virus infection.

This clone is labeled medium-sized. A read error may produce the germline difference seen at one junction end. This chain uses TRBV13 with TRBJ1-1, with D perhaps matching TRBD1 (6 bases). The CDR3 covers 13 residues. Germline lookup yields CDR1 PRHDT and CDR2 FYEKMQ (reference sequence). The CDR3 here is CASSLARGNEAFF. The CDR3 region has the DNA TGTGCCAGCAGTTTAGCCAGGGGTAATGAAGCTTTCTTT.

The chain employs TRBV6-1 and TRBJ2-1, with 8 bases lining up with TRBD2. The CDR3 runs to 15 residues. The ends lost 5 bases at V and 2 bases at J; junction bases unmatched: 5. Germline V lookup: CDR1 MNHNS, CDR2 SASEGT. For the CDR3, the DNA is TGTGCCAGCAGTTTGGAGCGGGAGCCCTACAATGAGCAGTTCTTC. As protein: CASSLEREPYNEQFF.

The chain couples TRBV7-9 to TRBJ2-3; 8 nucleotides agree with TRBD2. J was trimmed by 2 bases and V by 5 bases; bases with no gene match: 15. The CDR3 consists of 18 residues. CDR1 is SEHNR and CDR2 is FQNEAQ in the germline V gene (reference sequence). DNA for the CDR3: TGTGCCAGCAGCACCCCGGAACGCCGGACTAGCTACACAGATACGCAGTATTTT. Translated: CASSTPERRTSYTDTQYF.

The chain carries TRBV4-3 and TRBJ2-2; the match to TRBD2 covers 10 bases. Trimming cost V 4 bases and J 1 base; bases outside gene matches: 0. This CDR3 has 15 amino acids. The germline gives CDR1 LGHNA, CDR2 YSLEER. The CDR3 DNA reads TGCGCCAGCAGCCCTAGCGGGGGGAACACCGGGGAGCTGTTTTTT. Residues: CASSPSGGNTGELFF.

The rearrangement uses TRBV28 and TRBJ2-1; 11 bases match TRBD2. V lost 5 bases, J lost 5 bases, and 11 bases stayed unmatched. Per germline, CDR1 MDHEN and CDR2 SYDVKM. CDR3 length: 17 amino acids. The DNA of the CDR3 is TGTGCCAGCAGTACCTCCCTACTAGCGGGAGTCAACAATGAGCAGTTCTTC. It is translated as CASSTSLLAGVNNEQFF.

The chain uses TRBV27 and TRBJ1-5, with D possibly matching TRBD1 (6 bases). The V end lost 1 base, the J end lost 4 bases, and 11 bases lay between the germline ends. The CDR3 is made up of 15 amino acids. Per the germline V gene, CDR1 is MNHEY and CDR2 is SMNVEV (reference sequence). This CDR3 reads CASSLFGQINQPQHF. Written as DNA, the CDR3 is TGTGCCAGCAGTTTATTTGGACAGATTAATCAGCCCCAGCATTTT.

This clone appeared a single time. V is TRBV9 and J is TRBJ2-1; D remains unclear. Trimming shortened V by 4 bases and J by 6 bases, and 11 bases separated the two germline ends. Germline V gene sequence: CDR1 SGDLS, CDR2 YYNGEE. This CDR3 has 13 amino acids. The CDR3 here is CASSSGPGNEQFF. CDR3 in DNA: TGTGCCAGCAGCTCCGGTCCCGGCAATGAGCAGTTCTTC.

Comment on this clone: The same CDR3 can be traced to other DNA sequences in this sample. The chain has TRBV14 and TRBJ1-2; possibly TRBD1 for D (5 bases). CDR1 is SGHDN and CDR2 is FVKESK in the germline V gene. The CDR3 has 15 amino acids. V shed 0 bases and J shed 2 bases, with 10 bases lying between them. The CDR3 DNA is TGTGCCAGCAGCCAAGAGGGGCCGTCGAACTATGGCTACACCTTC. This gives the protein CASSQEGPSNYGYTF.

This clone was observed once. The chain joins TRBV5-5 to TRBJ2-2, with TRBD2 identical over 11 bases. This CDR3 comprises 18 residues. J gave up 4 bases and V 6 bases, and 14 bases lay outside the gene matches. The germline gives CDR1 SGHKS, CDR2 YYEKEE (reference sequence). This chain's CDR3 is CASTPNLAGGFLTGELFF. CDR3 coding DNA: TGTGCCAGCACCCCCAACCTAGCGGGGGGCTTCCTCACCGGGGAGCTGTTTTTT.

The chain uses TRBV4-1 and TRBJ1-2, with 9 bases identical to TRBD1. The germline gives CDR1 MGHRA, CDR2 YSYEKL. The CDR3 loop spans 16 amino acids. The J segment lost 8 bases and the V segment lost 4 bases, leaving 14 bases of the junction unmatched. The DNA of the CDR3 is TGCGCCAGCAGCCGCGGACAGGGGTTTTCAGCTACGGGCTACACCTTC. It translates to CASSRGQGFSATGYTF.

V gene TRBV20-1 combines with J gene TRBJ2-7; D gene ambiguous. This CDR3 spans 11 amino acids. CDR1 and CDR2 from the germline V gene are DFQATT and SNEGSKA (reference sequence). Trimming took off 8 bases at V and 7 bases at J, with 15 bases between the two ends. The CDR3 spells CSPHHDGEQYF. CDR3 nucleotide sequence: TGCAGTCCCCACCACGACGGGGAGCAGTACTTC.

The gene calls are TRBV12-5 and TRBJ1-2, with 8 nucleotides matching TRBD1. V lost 5 bases and J lost 5; bases outside the gene matches: 7. The CDR3 has 14 amino acids. Germline CDR1 LGHNT, CDR2 FRNRAP. CDR3 DNA sequence: TGTGCTAGTGGTGCCCTGACAGGGGTTTATGGCTACACCTTC. Its translation is CASGALTGVYGYTF.

The V and J genes are TRBV19 and TRBJ1-2, with 7 bases identical to TRBD1. CDR1 and CDR2 from the germline V gene are LNHDA and SQIVND (reference sequence). Trimming removed 3 bases from V and 4 bases from J; junction bases left unmatched: 8. CDR3 length equals 15 residues. This chain's CDR3 is CASSMAGGAIYGYTF. As DNA, the CDR3 is TGTGCCAGTAGTATGGCAGGGGGAGCGATCTATGGCTACACCTTC.

The V and J genes are TRBV18 and TRBJ2-3; D gene uncertain. V was clipped by 5 bases and J by 4 bases, with 16 bases between them. Germline V gene data show CDR1 as KGHSH and CDR2 as LQKENI. The CDR3 runs to 15 residues. The CDR3: CASSSYPNQADTQYF. In nucleotides, the CDR3 is TGTGCCAGCTCATCCTACCCCAATCAGGCAGATACGCAGTATTTT.

The genes are TRBV5-1 and TRBJ2-1, with 9 bases that match TRBD1. V trimming: 2 bases; J trimming: 7 bases; junction bases outside the gene matches: 7. The CDR3 has 15 amino acids. The germline V gene encodes CDR1 SGHRS and CDR2 YFSETQ. The CDR3 spells CASSFPGQGGNEQFF. The CDR3 nucleotides are TGCGCCAGCAGCTTCCCGGGACAGGGAGGGAATGAGCAGTTCTTC.

The chain employs TRBV7-9 and TRBJ2-1, with no clear D. The CDR3 is made up of 13 amino acids. Germline values: CDR1 SEHNR, CDR2 FQNEAQ (reference sequence). Trimming left V 2 bases short and J 8 bases short, with 10 bases between. This CDR3 is CASSLKSTDEQFF. The CDR3 nucleotides are TGTGCCAGCAGCTTAAAGAGTACCGATGAGCAGTTCTTC.

V and J are TRBV27 and TRBJ2-1, with TRBD2 identical over 9 bases. This CDR3 is built from 16 residues. Germline V gene lookup returns CDR1 MNHEY and CDR2 SMNVEV (reference sequence). The V segment lost 4 bases and the J segment 5 bases; nucleotides outside the gene matches: 9. CDR3 sequence (DNA): TGTGCCAGCAGTTCCCGGGGTAGCGGGAGAAACAATGAGCAGTTCTTC. This codes for CASSSRGSGRNNEQFF.

V and J are TRBV7-2 and TRBJ1-1; 7 nucleotides align to TRBD1. The CDR3 loop spans 14 amino acids. Looked up from germline, CDR1 is SGHTA and CDR2 is FQGNSA. The J segment lost 4 bases and the V segment lost 5 bases, leaving 7 bases of the junction unmatched. The CDR3 sequence: CASSQRGHGTEAFF. The CDR3 coding sequence is TGTGCCAGCAGCCAAAGGGGGCACGGCACTGAAGCTTTCTTT.

CDR3 sequence: CASQGGAGGTDTQYF. The CDR3 region has the DNA TGTGCCAGCCAGGGGGGAGCGGGAGGGACAGATACGCAGTATTTT. V gene TRBV6-4 combines with J gene TRBJ2-3, with 10 nucleotides matching TRBD2. This CDR3 contains 15 residues. In germline, CDR1 is MRHNA, CDR2 SNTAGT. The trim removed 8 bases at V and 3 bases at J, leaving 8 bases unmatched.

The chain is built from TRBV7-9 and TRBJ2-3, with 13 bases identical to TRBD2. The V gene's germline CDR1 is SEHNR and CDR2 FQNEAQ (reference sequence). The CDR3 contains 16 residues. The V and J ends lost 5 bases and 7 bases, in that order; junction bases with no gene match: 9. CDR3 in amino acids: CASSRTSGRAINTQYF. The CDR3 nucleotides are TGTGCCAGCAGCCGTACTAGCGGGAGGGCCATAAATACGCAGTATTTT.

The rearrangement uses TRBV25-1 and TRBJ1-2; D gene ambiguous. Germline V gives CDR1 MGHDK, CDR2 SYGVNS. The V gene lost 4 bases and the J gene lost 6 bases, with 9 bases spanning the gap. This CDR3 region has 12 residues. The CDR3 region is CASSGRFDGYTF. Written as DNA, the CDR3 is TGTGCCAGCAGTGGGAGGTTTGATGGCTACACCTTC.

V is TRBV5-4 and J is TRBJ2-1; weak D call: TRBD2 (6 bases). V was clipped by 0 bases and J by 0 bases, with 7 bases between them. The germline V gene has CDR1 SGHNT and CDR2 YYREEE (reference sequence). This CDR3 spans 15 amino acids. The CDR3, as DNA: TGTGCCAGCAGCTTGGCGGGGGTCTCCTACAATGAGCAGTTCTTC. This gives the protein CASSLAGVSYNEQFF.

This clone was picked up one time. The chain carries TRBV27 and TRBJ1-1; no clear D gene. Germline lookup yields CDR1 MNHEY and CDR2 SMNVEV (reference sequence). Trimming left V 4 bases short and J 2 bases short, with 14 bases between. The CDR3 loop spans 15 amino acids. CDR3 nucleotides: TGTGCCAGCAGTTCACTTCCGGGTTCCAACACTGAAGCTTTCTTT. Amino acids: CASSSLPGSNTEAFF.

This clone was detected only a few times. The chain has TRBV4-3 and TRBJ1-2; 9 bases map to TRBD1. The germline V gene has CDR1 LGHNA and CDR2 YSLEER. This CDR3 contains 13 residues. The trim removed 5 bases at V and 5 bases at J, leaving 3 bases unmatched. The CDR3 is CASSYGQGYGYTF. CDR3 in DNA: TGCGCCAGCAGCTACGGACAGGGGTATGGCTACACCTTC.

This chain connects TRBV27 to TRBJ2-3; 7 bases align to TRBD2. CDR1 is MNHEY, CDR2 SMNVEV, per germline (reference sequence). V trimming: 10 bases; J trimming: 2 bases; junction bases outside the gene matches: 12. There are 15 residues in the CDR3. CDR3: CATHPRDYHTDTQYF. Written as DNA, the CDR3 is TGTGCCACCCACCCCAGGGACTACCACACAGATACGCAGTATTTT.

The chain recombines TRBV5-4 with TRBJ2-5; 9 bases line up with TRBD1. There are 14 residues in the CDR3. V dropped 4 bases and J dropped 11; count of bases not matched to a gene: 12. The germline V gene has CDR1 SGHNT and CDR2 YYREEE (reference sequence). The CDR3 is CASSPGQGLWEQYF. The CDR3 region has the DNA TGTGCCAGCAGCCCGGGACAGGGACTCTGGGAGCAGTACTTC.

The V call is TRBV6-1, the J call TRBJ2-1; the D gene is possibly TRBD2 (6 bases). This CDR3 region has 19 residues. Trimming removed 1 base at V and 2 bases at J, with 21 bases between. Per the germline V gene, CDR1 is MNHNS and CDR2 is SASEGT. The CDR3 reads CASSEVEGNLATAYNEQFF. The CDR3 coding sequence is TGTGCCAGCAGTGAAGTGGAGGGAAACCTAGCGACGGCCTACAATGAGCAGTTCTTC.

The chain uses TRBV27 and TRBJ2-5, with a possible D match to TRBD1 (7 bases). Deletions cut 6 bases from V and 9 bases from J, with 23 bases between. Germline loops: CDR1 MNHEY, CDR2 SMNVEV (reference sequence). There are 15 residues in the CDR3. CDR3 residues: CASSHRGPSVAAQYF. The CDR3 DNA follows: TGTGCCAGCAGCCACAGGGGACCGTCCGTAGCGGCCCAGTACTTC.

This sequence joins TRBV7-2 and TRBJ2-5; 8 bases line up with TRBD2. After removal of 1 base from V and 2 bases from J, the junction contained 9 bases not matched to a gene. CDR1 and CDR2 (germline): SGHTA, FQGNSA. The length of the CDR3 is 17 residues. The CDR3 nucleotides are TGTGCCAGCAGCTTAGTTTTGTTAGCGGGAACACAAGAGACCCAGTACTTC. This encodes CASSLVLLAGTQETQYF.

This rearrangement joins TRBV28 to TRBJ2-3; D possibly corresponds to TRBD1 (5 bases). Trimming stripped 3 bases from V and 2 bases from J, with 12 bases between. The CDR3 extends over 15 amino acids. Germline values: CDR1 MDHEN, CDR2 SYDVKM. The chain's CDR3 is CASSLGQISTDTQYF. In DNA, the CDR3 is TGTGCCAGCAGTTTGGGGCAGATATCCACAGATACGCAGTATTTT.